This TCR beta chain was documented in a study of blood T cell repertoires in COVID-19 (dated by TCRdb to 2018 to 2020). The study in broad terms: Samples from collaborators originated in the United States, Italy and Spain and spanned both the acute and convalescent phases of COVID-19. The prospective study material was composed of cDNA or gDNA derived from T cells, B-cell-depleted T cells, or PBMCs. The dataset comprised deeply sampled blood TCRbeta repertoires from subjects exposed to, actively infected with, or recovered from COVID-19. The repertoires were released in a freely available public database meant as a resource for research on the immune response to SARS-CoV-2. The samples were drawn from two sources: the first 160 participants of the ongoing ImmuneRACE study, and 1,000 to 1,500 subjects contributed by 6 global collaborators. The sample metadata nearly always contained a de-identified subject ID, COVID-19 status, age in years and sex. Where available, HLA class I and class II types were taken from metadata supplied by the sample provider and were not determined by assay-based typing. The paper as a whole reports these results and caveats: The quantity of clinical and demographic metadata differed by source and by participant and was supplied without curation.

Each collaborating institution followed its own protocols to collect whole blood in K2EDTA tubes. For TCRbeta analysis, collaborators shipped samples in one of three forms: frozen whole blood, isolated PBMCs, or DNA extracted from either of those sample types. In this sample, this clone turned up a few times. The target of this receptor is not known. No qualities accompany the bases; no much larger clone lies one base away. TCRbeta CDR3 regions were amplified from genomic DNA using the immunoSEQ Assay, a bias-controlled multiplex PCR. In the authors' own workflow: The number of nucleated cells in each sample was estimated by amplification of reference gene primers within the assay. To quantify the absolute abundance of each unique TCRbeta CDR3 rearrangement, sequence reads were collapsed and filtered. For each sample, productive Simpson clonality was calculated as the square root of Simpson's diversity index over productive rearrangements. This is the immuneACCESS table as TCRdb keeps it, with only in-frame sequences that have V and J called. A part of the clones is gone; compared with another copy, unresolved V genes explain less than half, and the rest is unexplained. V and J calls and clone size are copied from that table; D and trimming were computed from the DNA. For this sample the table gives approximately 70,000 clones, of which roughly 78% were detected only once. Less than 30% of the sample is held by the ten biggest clonotypes.

The CDR3 has 13 amino acids, counting the end cysteine and phenylalanine. The DNA shown is the 39-base CDR3, in frame from base 1. The germline ends are 14 bases apart after V is trimmed by 3 bases and J by 8 bases. The germline V gene yields SGHDT for CDR1 and YYEEEE for CDR2. The V and J genes are TRBV5-6 and TRBJ1-2; the D gene assignment is ambiguous. Sequenced material: peripheral blood. The sequence derives from a man in his fifties or sixties with active or convalescent COVID-19. CDR3 reads: CASSSTKTYGYTF. The DNA sequence is as follows: TGTGCCAGCAGCTCGACAAAGACCTACGGCTACACCTTC. Where the CDR3 stops, the reference TRBV5-6 and TRBJ1-2 genes take over; the full variable domain is DAGVTQSPTHLIKTRGQQVTLRCSPKSGHDTVSWYQQALGQGPQFIFQYYEEEERQRGNFPDRFSGHQFPNYSSELNVNALLLGDSALYLCASSSTKTYGYTFGSGTRLTVV.